This section outlines one TCR beta chain sequence together with its context. CDR1 is ENHRY, CDR2 SYGVKD, per germline. The trim removed 5 bases at V and 1 base at J, leaving 9 bases unmatched. The CDR3 runs to 16 residues. This entry is derived from a study of immune cell composition in non-small cell lung cancer. As for the study in general: Lung adenocarcinoma or squamous carcinoma made up most tumours.

Some clones are missing from TCRdb's copy, which holds only in-frame ones; the method was immunoSEQ multiplex PCR. Among some 4,500 clones listed, roughly 76% were seen once. Sequencing used lung tumor tissue. The clonotype was recovered from a human donor with non-small cell lung cancer. V gene TRBV10-3 combines with J gene TRBJ1-2; TRBD1 agrees at 8 bases. Here the CDR3 reads CAISIRTGLFNYGYTF. The CDR3, as DNA: TGTGCCATCAGTATCCGGACAGGGTTATTTAACTATGGCTACACCTTC.